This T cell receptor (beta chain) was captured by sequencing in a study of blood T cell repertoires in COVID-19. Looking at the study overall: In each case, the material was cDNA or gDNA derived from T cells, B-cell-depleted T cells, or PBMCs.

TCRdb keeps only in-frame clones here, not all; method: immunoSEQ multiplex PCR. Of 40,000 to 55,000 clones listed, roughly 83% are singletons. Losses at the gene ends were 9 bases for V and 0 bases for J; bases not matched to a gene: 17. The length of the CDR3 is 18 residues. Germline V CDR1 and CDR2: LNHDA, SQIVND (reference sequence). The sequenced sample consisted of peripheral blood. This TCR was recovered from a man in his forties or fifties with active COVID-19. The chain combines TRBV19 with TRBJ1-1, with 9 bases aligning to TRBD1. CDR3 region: CASKSRDRDFLMNTEAFF. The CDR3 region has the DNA TGTGCCAGCAAGAGCCGGGACAGGGATTTTTTGATGAACACTGAAGCTTTCTTT.